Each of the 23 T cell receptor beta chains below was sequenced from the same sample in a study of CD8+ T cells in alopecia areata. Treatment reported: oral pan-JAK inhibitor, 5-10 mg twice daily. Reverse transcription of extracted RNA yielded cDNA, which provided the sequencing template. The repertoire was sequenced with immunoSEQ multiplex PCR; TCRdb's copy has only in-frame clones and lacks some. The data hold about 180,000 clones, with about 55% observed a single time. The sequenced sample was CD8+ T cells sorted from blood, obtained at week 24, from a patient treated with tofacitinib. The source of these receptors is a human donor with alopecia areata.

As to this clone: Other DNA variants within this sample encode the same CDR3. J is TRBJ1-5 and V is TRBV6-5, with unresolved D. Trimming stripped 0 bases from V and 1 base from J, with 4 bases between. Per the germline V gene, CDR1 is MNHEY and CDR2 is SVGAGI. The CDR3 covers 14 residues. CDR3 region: CASSYSGSNQPQHF. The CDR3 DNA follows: TGTGCCAGCAGTTACTCGGGCAGCAATCAGCCCCAGCATTTT.

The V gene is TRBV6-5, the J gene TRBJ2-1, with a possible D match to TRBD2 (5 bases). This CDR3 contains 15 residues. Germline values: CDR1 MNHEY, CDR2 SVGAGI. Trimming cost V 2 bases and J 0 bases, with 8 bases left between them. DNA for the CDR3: TGTGCCAGCAGTTACGGGGAGTCCTCCTACAATGAGCAGTTCTTC. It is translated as CASSYGESSYNEQFF.

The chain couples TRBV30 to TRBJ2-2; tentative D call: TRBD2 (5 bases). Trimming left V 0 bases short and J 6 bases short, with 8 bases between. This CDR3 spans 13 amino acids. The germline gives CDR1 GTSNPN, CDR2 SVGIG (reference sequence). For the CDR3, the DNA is TGTGCCTGGAGTGTAGCGGCCCCCGGGGAGCTGTTTTTT. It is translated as CAWSVAAPGELFF.

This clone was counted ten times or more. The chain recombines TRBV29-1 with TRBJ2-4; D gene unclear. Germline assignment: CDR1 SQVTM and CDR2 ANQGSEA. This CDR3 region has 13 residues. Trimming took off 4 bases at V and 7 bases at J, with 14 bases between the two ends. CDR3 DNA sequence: TGCAGCGTTGTCGGTCTAGGCGAGAACATTCAGTACTTC. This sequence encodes CSVVGLGENIQYF. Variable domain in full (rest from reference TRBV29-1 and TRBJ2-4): SAVISQKPSRDICQRGTSLTIQCQVDSQVTMMFWYRQQPGQSLTLIATANQGSEATYESGFVIDKFPISRPNLTFSTLTVSNMSPEDSSIYLCSVVGLGENIQYFGAGTRLSVL.

CDR3 in amino acids: CATSGQGGADTQYF. The CDR3 DNA reads TGTGCCACCAGCGGACAGGGTGGAGCAGATACGCAGTATTTT. The chain links TRBV15 to TRBJ2-3, with 8 bases lining up with TRBD1. The CDR3 loop spans 14 amino acids. Germline loops: CDR1 LNHNV, CDR2 YYDKDF (reference sequence). Losses at the gene ends were 5 bases for V and 4 bases for J; bases not matched to a gene: 5.

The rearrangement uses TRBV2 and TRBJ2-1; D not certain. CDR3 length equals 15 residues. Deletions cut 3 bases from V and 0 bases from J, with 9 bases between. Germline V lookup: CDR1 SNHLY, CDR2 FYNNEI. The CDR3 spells CASSEGQSSYNEQFF. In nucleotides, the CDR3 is TGTGCCAGCAGTGAGGGTCAGAGCTCCTACAATGAGCAGTTCTTC. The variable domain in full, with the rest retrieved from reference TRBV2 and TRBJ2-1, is EPEVTQTPSHQVTQMGQEVILRCVPISNHLYFYWYRQILGQKVEFLVSFYNNEISEKSEIFDDQFSVERPDGSNFTLKIRSTKLEDSAMYFCASSEGQSSYNEQFFGPGTRLTVL.

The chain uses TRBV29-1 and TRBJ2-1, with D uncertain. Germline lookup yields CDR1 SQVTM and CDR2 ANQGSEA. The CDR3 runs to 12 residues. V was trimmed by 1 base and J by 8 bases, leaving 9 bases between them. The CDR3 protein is CSVEGGVHEQFF. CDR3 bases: TGCAGCGTTGAAGGGGGTGTTCATGAGCAGTTCTTC.

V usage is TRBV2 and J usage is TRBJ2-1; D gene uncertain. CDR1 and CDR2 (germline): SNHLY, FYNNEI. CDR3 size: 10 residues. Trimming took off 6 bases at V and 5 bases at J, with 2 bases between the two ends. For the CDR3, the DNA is TGTGCCAGCAGGAACAATGAGCAGTTCTTC. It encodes CASRNNEQFF.

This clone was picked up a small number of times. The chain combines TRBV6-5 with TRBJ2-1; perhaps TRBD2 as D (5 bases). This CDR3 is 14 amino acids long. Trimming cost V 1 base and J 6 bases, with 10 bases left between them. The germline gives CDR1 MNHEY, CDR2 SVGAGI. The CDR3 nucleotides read TGTGCCAGCAGTTACTATGAAGGGAGCAATGAGCAGTTCTTC. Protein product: CASSYYEGSNEQFF.

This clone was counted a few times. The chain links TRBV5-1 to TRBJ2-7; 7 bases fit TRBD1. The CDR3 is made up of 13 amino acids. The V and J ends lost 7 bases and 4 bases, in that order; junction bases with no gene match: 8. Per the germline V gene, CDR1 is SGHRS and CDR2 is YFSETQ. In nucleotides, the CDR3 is TGCGCCAGCGGGCCGGGACAGAGGTACGAGCAGTACTTC. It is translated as CASGPGQRYEQYF.

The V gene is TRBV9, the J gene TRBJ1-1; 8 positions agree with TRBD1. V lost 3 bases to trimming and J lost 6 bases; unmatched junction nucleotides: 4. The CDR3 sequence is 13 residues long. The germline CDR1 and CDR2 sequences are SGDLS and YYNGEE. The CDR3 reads CASSAGDRSEAFF. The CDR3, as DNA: TGTGCCAGCAGCGCGGGGGACAGGTCTGAAGCTTTCTTT.

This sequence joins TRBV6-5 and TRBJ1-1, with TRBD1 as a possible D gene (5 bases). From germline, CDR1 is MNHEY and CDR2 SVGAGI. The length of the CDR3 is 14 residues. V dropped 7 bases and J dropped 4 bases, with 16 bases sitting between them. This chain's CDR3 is CASTYAGGGTEAFF. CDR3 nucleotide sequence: TGTGCCAGCACATACGCCGGGGGGGGCACTGAAGCTTTCTTT.

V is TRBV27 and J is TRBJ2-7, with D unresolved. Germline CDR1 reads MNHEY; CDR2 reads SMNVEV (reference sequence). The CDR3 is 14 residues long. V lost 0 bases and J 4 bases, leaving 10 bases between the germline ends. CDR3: CASSLSGNPYEQYF. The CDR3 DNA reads TGTGCCAGCAGTTTATCTGGGAACCCATACGAGCAGTACTTC.

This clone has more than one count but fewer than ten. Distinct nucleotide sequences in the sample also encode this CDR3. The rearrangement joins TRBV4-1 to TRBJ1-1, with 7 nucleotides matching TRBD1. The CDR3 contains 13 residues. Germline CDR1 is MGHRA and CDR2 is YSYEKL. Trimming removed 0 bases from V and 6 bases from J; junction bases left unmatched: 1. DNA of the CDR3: TGCGCCAGCAGCCAAGAGGGGACAGCTGAAGCTTTCTTT. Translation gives CASSQEGTAEAFF.

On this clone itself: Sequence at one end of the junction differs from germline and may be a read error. This chain's CDR3 is CATSRDASSYNEQFF. The CDR3 DNA is TGTGCCACCAGTAGAGATGCGAGCTCCTACAATGAGCAGTTCTTC. The chain employs TRBV15 and TRBJ2-1; D not resolved. The CDR3 length is 15 residues. The germline V gene encodes CDR1 LNHNV and CDR2 YYDKDF (reference sequence).

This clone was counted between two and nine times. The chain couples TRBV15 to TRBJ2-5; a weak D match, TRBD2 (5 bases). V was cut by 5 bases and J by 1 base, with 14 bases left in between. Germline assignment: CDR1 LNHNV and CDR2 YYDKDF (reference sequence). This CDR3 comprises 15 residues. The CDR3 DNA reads TGTGCCACCAGCGGCGAGGGTTCAGTCCAAGAGACCCAGTACTTC. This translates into CATSGEGSVQETQYF.

CDR3 region: CAWSTSGQVYGYTF. The DNA of the CDR3 is TGTGCCTGGAGTACCTCCGGGCAGGTCTATGGCTACACCTTC. This rearrangement joins TRBV30 to TRBJ1-2, with D hard to call. Per germline, CDR1 GTSNPN and CDR2 SVGIG (reference sequence). This CDR3 comprises 14 residues. The V end lost 2 bases, the J end lost 4 bases, and 14 bases lay between the germline ends.

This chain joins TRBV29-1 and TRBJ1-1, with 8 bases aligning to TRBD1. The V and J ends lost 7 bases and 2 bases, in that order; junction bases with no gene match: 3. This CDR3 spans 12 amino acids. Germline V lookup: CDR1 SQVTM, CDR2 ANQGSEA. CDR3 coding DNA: TGCAGCGGTGGACAGGGTAACACTGAAGCTTTCTTT. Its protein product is CSGGQGNTEAFF. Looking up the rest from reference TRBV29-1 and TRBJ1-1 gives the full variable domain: SAVISQKPSRDICQRGTSLTIQCQVDSQVTMMFWYRQQPGQSLTLIATANQGSEATYESGFVIDKFPISRPNLTFSTLTVSNMSPEDSSIYLCSGGQGNTEAFFGQGTRLTVV.

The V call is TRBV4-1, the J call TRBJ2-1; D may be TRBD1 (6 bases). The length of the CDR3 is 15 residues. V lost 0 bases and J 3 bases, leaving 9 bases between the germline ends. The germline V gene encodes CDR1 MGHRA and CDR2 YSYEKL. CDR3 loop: CASSQDPGVYNEQFF. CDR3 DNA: TGCGCCAGCAGCCAAGATCCAGGGGTCTACAATGAGCAGTTCTTC.

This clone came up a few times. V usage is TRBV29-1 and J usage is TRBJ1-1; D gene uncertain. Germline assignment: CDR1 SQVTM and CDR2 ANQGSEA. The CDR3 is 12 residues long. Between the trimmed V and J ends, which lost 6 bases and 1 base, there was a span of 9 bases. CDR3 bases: TGCAGCGTGGAATTGGAGAACACTGAAGCTTTCTTT. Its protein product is CSVELENTEAFF. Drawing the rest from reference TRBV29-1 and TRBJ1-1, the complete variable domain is SAVISQKPSRDICQRGTSLTIQCQVDSQVTMMFWYRQQPGQSLTLIATANQGSEATYESGFVIDKFPISRPNLTFSTLTVSNMSPEDSSIYLCSVELENTEAFFGQGTRLTVV.

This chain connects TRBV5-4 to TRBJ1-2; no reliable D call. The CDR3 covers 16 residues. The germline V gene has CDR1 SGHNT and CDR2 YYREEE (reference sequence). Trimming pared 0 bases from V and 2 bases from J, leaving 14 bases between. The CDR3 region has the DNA TGTGCCAGCAGCTTGGATCGGGCCGCGGCGAACTATGGCTACACCTTC. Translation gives CASSLDRAAANYGYTF.

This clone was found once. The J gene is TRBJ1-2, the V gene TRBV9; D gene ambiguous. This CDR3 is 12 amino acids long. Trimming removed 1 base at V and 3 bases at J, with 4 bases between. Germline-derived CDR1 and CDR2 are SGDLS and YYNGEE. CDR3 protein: CASSVSDYGYTF. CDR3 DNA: TGTGCCAGCAGCGTATCCGACTATGGCTACACCTTC.

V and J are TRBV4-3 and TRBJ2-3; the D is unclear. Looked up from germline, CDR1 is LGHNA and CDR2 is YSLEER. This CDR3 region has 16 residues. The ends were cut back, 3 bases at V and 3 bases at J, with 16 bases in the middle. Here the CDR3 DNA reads TGCGCCAGCAGCCAGGATGGGTGGTCCGGTACAGATACGCAGTATTTT. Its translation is CASSQDGWSGTDTQYF.